The 8 T cell receptor beta chains listed next were all sequenced from one sample in a study of chemoradiotherapy in HPV16-positive cancers. Using immunoSEQ multiplex PCR, the repertoire was profiled, and TCRdb retains in-frame clones only, with some absent. Here the sample spans tens of thousands of clones, more than 85% being singletons. This specimen was blood, taken from a patient who underwent chemoradiotherapy. These receptors were obtained from a human donor with HPV-associated anogenital cancer.

The genes are TRBV7-2 and TRBJ1-1; D gene uncertain. CDR3 size: 15 residues. V was clipped by 5 bases and J by 4 bases, with 17 bases between them. The germline V gene has CDR1 SGHTA and CDR2 FQGNSA. The CDR3 DNA reads TGTGCCAGCAGCGCGTACGGACGAGGTCTCACTGAAGCTTTCTTT. Residues: CASSAYGRGLTEAFF.

The gene calls are TRBV9 and TRBJ2-7; D possibly uses TRBD1 or TRBD2 (5 bases each). V shed 0 bases and J shed 0 bases, with 13 bases lying between them. The CDR3 has 16 amino acids. Germline CDR1 is SGDLS and CDR2 is YYNGEE. The CDR3 nucleotides read TGTGCCAGCAGCGTAGACGAGGGACCCAGCTCCTACGAGCAGTACTTC. Its translation: CASSVDEGPSSYEQYF.

The rearrangement links TRBV9 to TRBJ2-7, with 9 nucleotides matching TRBD2. The CDR3 has 16 amino acids. CDR1 SGDLS and CDR2 YYNGEE come from the germline V gene. Germline trimming cut 0 bases from V and 0 bases from J; bases unmatched to any gene: 4. For the CDR3, the DNA is TGTGCCAGCAGCGTAGGAGTTAGCGGGAGCTCCTACGAGCAGTACTTC. This encodes CASSVGVSGSSYEQYF.

The chain combines TRBV7-2 with TRBJ2-7; 8 nucleotides agree with TRBD2. The CDR3 loop spans 15 amino acids. Trimming at V came to 2 bases and at J to 0 bases, leaving 3 bases not matched to a gene. Germline loops: CDR1 SGHTA, CDR2 FQGNSA. CDR3 DNA sequence: TGTGCCAGCAGCTTAAGACTAGCGAGCTCCTACGAGCAGTACTTC. This sequence encodes CASSLRLASSYEQYF. Looking up the rest from reference TRBV7-2 and TRBJ2-7 gives the full variable domain: GAGVSQSPSNKVTEKGKDVELRCDPISGHTALYWYRQSLGQGLEFLIYFQGNSAPDKSGLPSDRFSAERTGGSVSTLTIQRTQQEDSAVYLCASSLRLASSYEQYFGPGTRLTVT.

This chain links TRBV7-2 with TRBJ1-2, with D perhaps TRBD1 (6 bases). The germline V and J ends were trimmed by 1 base and 6 bases, with 12 bases remaining between them. Germline CDR1 reads SGHTA; CDR2 reads FQGNSA. This CDR3 is built from 14 residues. The chain's CDR3 is CASSLEYRVDGYTF. The DNA of the CDR3 is TGTGCCAGCAGCTTAGAGTACAGGGTTGATGGCTACACCTTC.

The rearrangement joins TRBV5-8 to TRBJ2-7; D may be TRBD1 or TRBD2 (6 bases each). This CDR3 spans 15 amino acids. Trimming stripped 3 bases from V and 6 bases from J, with 19 bases between. Germline values: CDR1 SGHTS, CDR2 YDEGEE. The CDR3 loop reads CASSSLKGGAGEQYF. CDR3 sequence (DNA): TGTGCCAGCAGCTCGCTAAAGGGGGGCGCGGGCGAGCAGTACTTC.

V and J are TRBV6-6 and TRBJ2-2; 9 nucleotides match TRBD1. Germline CDR1 and CDR2: MNHNY and SVGAGI (reference sequence). The CDR3 sequence is 16 residues long. After removal of 4 bases from V and 6 bases from J, the junction contained 9 bases not matched to a gene. CDR3 sequence: CASSSSGTGLAGELFF. The DNA of the CDR3 is TGTGCCAGCAGTTCCTCCGGGACAGGGTTGGCCGGGGAGCTGTTTTTT.

The chain carries TRBV4-3 and TRBJ2-5; no reliable D call. Trimming took 0 bases from V and 4 from J, leaving 12 bases between them. Germline CDR1 is LGHNA and CDR2 is YSLEER. CDR3 length: 15 amino acids. CDR3 sequence (DNA): TGCGCCAGCAGCCAAGATTCGCGGTTAGGAGAGACCCAGTACTTC. This encodes CASSQDSRLGETQYF.